This paragraph covers one TCR beta chain sequence. Its antigen is unidentified. This sample is part of a study of shared clonotypes between healthy human individuals. About the study: Those who served as donors were two women and three men between the ages of 18 and 49. For every donor, three CD4 naive, three CD4 memory, two CD8 naive and one CD8 memory plates were used. Study-level findings and limits: In four donors, around 5% of naive CD4 clonotypes appeared in common.

The investigators split CD4+ cells into a CD45RA+ naive subset and a CD45RA-negative memory subset. Generated by immunoSEQ multiplex PCR, the TCRdb table keeps only in-frame clones and is missing some. This table has roughly 1,000,000 clones, about 84% appearing once. The length of the CDR3 is 15 residues. From germline, CDR1 is SGHRS and CDR2 YFSETQ. V was trimmed by 0 bases and J by 3 bases, leaving 12 bases between them. Sequenced sample: memory CD4+ T cells from PBMCs. The sample's subset: CD45RA-negative fraction. The gene calls are TRBV5-1 and TRBJ1-2; perhaps TRBD1 as D (5 bases). The source of this sequence is a young man in good health. Some clones in this sample may be carry-over from other donors' samples. The CDR3, as DNA: TGCGCCAGCAGCTTGGTCGTCGGAGGGGACTATGGCTACACCTTC. Residues: CASSLVVGGDYGYTF.